The T cell receptor (beta chain) under discussion was sequenced for a study of T-cell memory formation after mild COVID-19. 5'RACE with constant-segment primers built TCRalpha and TCRbeta cDNA libraries with UMIs. TCRdb used MiXCR to reprocess the 5' RACE reads, holding one entry per CDR3 protein. The sample contains around 390,000 distinct CDR3 sequences, 16% of which appear only once. The CDR3 contains 13 residues. V was pared by 6 bases and J by 6 bases, with 15 bases between. This clonotype was seen a handful of times. Its specificity is unknown. Study observations and caveats: Contracting CD4+ clones lay largely in CM and EM, with CD8+ ones residing in EMRA. There was a balanced CD4/CD8 profile in clones contracting day 15 to 85, and later expanders leaned CD4+.

The rearrangement links TRBV23-1 to TRBJ2-7; D is perhaps TRBD1 or TRBD2 (6 bases each). TRBV23-1 is an ORF for which the function is uncertain. This TCR derives from a man aged 18 to 29 who had mild COVID-19 (a few samples of this study predate the infection). Cell type and time point are not known. Sequencing was performed on PBMCs or a T cell subset sorted from them (not recorded which). CDR3 in DNA: TGCGCCAGCAGCGATCCGGGGGACATCGAGCAGTACGTC. It yields the protein CASSDPGDIEQYV.